The 8 T cell receptor beta chains given below trace back to one sample, sequenced in a study of response to subunit inactivated influenza vaccine. From the RT-PCR reads, TCRdb called clonotypes with MiXCR, one entry per CDR3 protein. The sample records 530,000 or so distinct CDR3 sequences, about 11% being singletons. This specimen consisted of PBMCs from blood, obtained on the day of vaccination. The receptors were sampled from a man in his forties or fifties who received an inactivated influenza vaccine.

The CDR3 nucleotides read TGTGCCATCAGGGGGGGGAGGAACGAGCAGTACTTC. Its protein product is CAIRGGRNEQYF. The V and J genes are TRBV10-3 and TRBJ2-7; 7 nucleotides agree with TRBD2. The ends lost 6 bases at V and 5 bases at J; junction bases unmatched: 4. Germline V gives CDR1 ENHRY, CDR2 SYGVKD. The CDR3 is made up of 12 amino acids.

The chain employs TRBV7-2 and TRBJ2-1; TRBD1 matches 8 bases. The trim removed 6 bases at V and 0 bases at J, leaving 4 bases unmatched. Germline-derived CDR1 and CDR2 are SGHTA and FQGNSA. The CDR3 is made up of 15 amino acids. The CDR3 reads CASRRQGSSYNEQFF. The DNA for the CDR3 is TGTGCCAGCAGGCGACAGGGGAGCTCCTACAATGAGCAGTTCTTC.

This clonotype came up many times. J is TRBJ2-7 and V is TRBV4-2; D might be TRBD1 or TRBD2, each matching 5 bases. V was shortened by 6 bases and J by 2 bases, with 17 bases between the two germline ends. CDR3 length: 15 amino acids. CDR1 LGHNA and CDR2 YNFKEQ come from the germline V gene. CDR3 sequence reads: CASRSILGRPYEQYF. The CDR3, as DNA: TGTGCCAGCAGATCGATCCTGGGACGGCCCTACGAGCAGTACTTC.

In this sample, this clonotype turned up a few times. V gene TRBV7-9 combines with J gene TRBJ2-3; D unresolved. The CDR3 covers 16 residues. Germline V gene sequence: CDR1 SEHNR, CDR2 FQNEAQ (reference sequence). The germline V and J ends were trimmed by 1 base and 4 bases, with 15 bases remaining between them. CDR3 protein: CASSLERVSIADTQYF. The CDR3 DNA reads TGTGCCAGCAGCTTAGAACGAGTTAGCATTGCAGATACGCAGTATTTT.

This clonotype was seen a handful of times. The V gene is TRBV6-5, the J gene TRBJ2-2, with D unclear. Germline loops: CDR1 MNHEY, CDR2 SVGAGI. The CDR3 is 15 residues long. Deletions cut 3 bases from V and 0 bases from J, with 8 bases between. The CDR3 protein is CASSYITANTGELFF. The CDR3 DNA sequence: TGTGCCAGCAGTTATATAACCGCGAACACCGGGGAGCTGTTTTTT.

This clonotype was recorded many times. The chain links TRBV5-1 to TRBJ2-3; D is uncertain. The CDR3 length is 14 residues. Germline V gene lookup returns CDR1 SGHRS and CDR2 YFSETQ. V lost 0 bases and J 6 bases, leaving 11 bases between the germline ends. The CDR3 nucleotides are TGCGCCAGCAGCTTGGAGCCTTTTGAGGATACGCAGTATTTT. Protein sequence: CASSLEPFEDTQYF.

V is TRBV20-1 and J is TRBJ1-1; 7 nucleotides align to TRBD1. The V and J ends lost 6 bases and 4 bases, in that order; junction bases with no gene match: 5. The CDR3 contains 12 residues. CDR1 DFQATT and CDR2 SNEGSKA come from the germline V gene (reference sequence). CDR3 nucleotide sequence: TGCAGTGCGACACAGGGGAGCACTGAAGCTTTCTTT. Translation gives CSATQGSTEAFF.

This clonotype was seen repeatedly, ten times or more. The chain uses TRBV12-3 or TRBV12-4 and TRBJ1-2, with D perhaps matching TRBD1 (5 bases). V was pared by 6 bases and J by 8 bases, with 16 bases between. The CDR3 loop spans 13 amino acids. CDR3 sequence reads: CASSRLTTGGYTF. The CDR3 bases are TGTGCCAGCAGCCGACTGACAACAGGCGGCTACACCTTC.